The next 23 T cell receptor beta chains were all read from a single sample in a study of cytomegalovirus exposure and HLA in healthy donors. Both 60 Vbeta primers and 13 Jbeta primers went into the PCR. Generated by immunoSEQ multiplex PCR, the TCRdb table keeps only in-frame clones and is missing some. The table records about 210,000 clones, more than 75% of them present only once. The sample consisted of PBMCs. These TCRs come from a middle-aged man in good health and CMV-seropositive.

The rearrangement uses TRBV19 and TRBJ2-7, with D perhaps TRBD2 (6 bases). The V end lost 1 base, the J end lost 2 bases, and 15 bases lay between the germline ends. From germline, CDR1 is LNHDA and CDR2 SQIVND (reference sequence). The CDR3 is 16 amino acids. CDR3 region: CASSIVLTSRTYEQYF. The CDR3 DNA reads TGTGCCAGTAGTATAGTTCTTACTAGCCGAACCTACGAGCAGTACTTC.

This rearrangement joins TRBV27 to TRBJ1-2, with 9 bases identical to TRBD1. J gave up 0 bases and V 3 bases, and 5 bases lay outside the gene matches. Per the germline V gene, CDR1 is MNHEY and CDR2 is SMNVEV (reference sequence). The CDR3 is 16 amino acids. The CDR3 sequence: CASSFHRDRANYGYTF. CDR3 sequence (DNA): TGTGCCAGCAGTTTTCACCGGGACAGGGCTAACTATGGCTACACCTTC.

The CDR3 nucleotides are TGTGCCACGGGGCTGGGGGCATCTGGGGCCAACGTCCTGACTTTC. This codes for CATGLGASGANVLTF. This chain connects TRBV15 to TRBJ2-6, with a tentative D call TRBD1 (6 bases). The length of the CDR3 is 15 residues. From germline, CDR1 is LNHNV and CDR2 YYDKDF (reference sequence). V was pared by 9 bases and J by 1 base, with 13 bases between.

This sequence joins TRBV5-1 and TRBJ1-1; D is possibly TRBD1 (5 bases). V was shortened by 0 bases and J by 1 base, with 10 bases between the two germline ends. The length of the CDR3 is 15 residues. Germline V gives CDR1 SGHRS, CDR2 YFSETQ. The CDR3 spells CASSLGYRQNTEAFF. The CDR3 DNA reads TGCGCCAGCAGCTTGGGTTACAGGCAGAACACTGAAGCTTTCTTT.

The chain recombines TRBV4-2 with TRBJ2-3, with a possible D match to TRBD2 (6 bases). Germline CDR1 is LGHNA and CDR2 is YNFKEQ. The CDR3 is made up of 15 amino acids. With 0 bases removed from V and 6 bases from J, the gap between germline ends came to 13 bases. The CDR3 here is CASSQDFGGKDTQYF. The CDR3 bases are TGTGCCAGCAGCCAAGATTTTGGAGGGAAGGATACGCAGTATTTT.

The rearrangement joins TRBV11-3 to TRBJ2-3; weak D call: TRBD2 (6 bases). Per germline, CDR1 SGHNT and CDR2 YENEEA. There are 17 residues in the CDR3. The germline V and J ends were trimmed by 2 bases and 2 bases, with 17 bases remaining between them. In nucleotides, the CDR3 is TGTGCCAGCAGCTTAAGCCCCGGGCGGGGAACCACAGATACGCAGTATTTT. Protein sequence: CASSLSPGRGTTDTQYF. The full variable domain, rest sourced from reference TRBV11-3 and TRBJ2-3, is EAGVVQSPRYKIIEKKQPVAFWCNPISGHNTLYWYLQNLGQGPELLIRYENEEAVDDSQLPKDRFSAERLKGVDSTLKIQPAELGDSAVYLCASSLSPGRGTTDTQYFGPGTRLTVL.

The J gene is TRBJ2-5, the V gene TRBV28, with D perhaps TRBD2 (6 bases). V gave up 3 bases and J gave up 5 bases, with 16 bases separating them. This CDR3 spans 15 amino acids. Per the germline V gene, CDR1 is MDHEN and CDR2 is SYDVKM. CDR3 amino acids: CASSFLSQRGETQYF. In nucleotides, the CDR3 is TGTGCCAGCAGTTTCCTGAGCCAACGGGGGGAGACCCAGTACTTC. Combining the CDR3 with reference TRBV28 and TRBJ2-5 gives the whole variable domain DVKVTQSSRYLVKRTGEKVFLECVQDMDHENMFWYRQDPGLGLRLIYFSYDVKMKEKGDIPEGYSVSREKKERFSLILESASTNQTSMYLCASSFLSQRGETQYFGPGTRLLVL.

This clone was observed a few times. This chain links TRBV5-3 with TRBJ2-7; D is ambiguous. TRBV5-3 is an ORF for which the function is uncertain. The CDR3 length is 15 residues. Deletions cut 3 bases from V and 0 bases from J, with 13 bases between. The CDR3 sequence is CARSSQDTSSYEQYF. The CDR3, as DNA: TGTGCCAGAAGCTCACAAGACACGAGCTCCTACGAGCAGTACTTC.

The gene calls are TRBV4-1 and TRBJ1-1; D gene ambiguous. Germline CDR1 reads MGHRA; CDR2 reads YSYEKL. The CDR3 length is 15 residues. V lost 1 base, J lost 0 bases, and 9 bases lay in between. CDR3 region: CASSQGARLNTEAFF. The CDR3 DNA reads TGCGCCAGCAGCCAAGGTGCCAGATTGAACACTGAAGCTTTCTTT.

The chain uses TRBV19 and TRBJ1-6; D is perhaps TRBD1 (6 bases). Trimming shortened V by 6 bases and J by 7 bases, and 13 bases separated the two germline ends. The length of the CDR3 is 14 residues. In germline, CDR1 is LNHDA, CDR2 SQIVND (reference sequence). The DNA of the CDR3 is TGTGCCAGTAGCCAGACAGGCGGGAATTCACCCCTCCACTTT. This codes for CASSQTGGNSPLHF.

This chain uses TRBV7-8 with TRBJ1-1; weak D call: TRBD1 (5 bases). The germline gives CDR1 SGHVS, CDR2 FQNEAQ. V lost 6 bases and J lost 1, with 15 bases in between. The CDR3 length is 15 residues. CDR3 protein: CASSYKRGGNTEAFF. DNA for the CDR3: TGTGCCAGCAGTTACAAACGGGGGGGGAACACTGAAGCTTTCTTT.

This chain joins TRBV11-3 and TRBJ2-6; no reliable D call. Trimming left V 1 base short and J 4 bases short, with 14 bases between. The germline CDR1 and CDR2 sequences are SGHNT and YENEEA. The CDR3 sequence is 17 residues long. The CDR3 DNA follows: TGTGCCAGCAGCTTAGTCTTGACACCGTTAGGGGCCAACGTCCTGACTTTC. This translates into CASSLVLTPLGANVLTF.

The chain recombines TRBV9 with TRBJ2-1; D remains ambiguous. The CDR3 contains 14 residues. Germline V gene sequence: CDR1 SGDLS, CDR2 YYNGEE. Trimming removed 0 bases at V and 5 bases at J, with 9 bases between. The DNA for the CDR3 is TGTGCCAGCAGCGTAGGGGCAGCTAACAATGAGCAGTTCTTC. It translates to CASSVGAANNEQFF.

The chain employs TRBV30 and TRBJ2-1; possibly TRBD1 for D (5 bases). The V gene lost 1 base and the J gene lost 6 bases, with 10 bases spanning the gap. Germline-derived CDR1 and CDR2 are GTSNPN and SVGIG (reference sequence). The CDR3 length is 13 residues. The CDR3 is CAWSGGSFNEQFF. The CDR3, as DNA: TGTGCCTGGAGTGGGGGCAGCTTCAATGAGCAGTTCTTC.

With regard to this clone: Mismatch with germline at one junction end may stem from a read error. The V and J genes are TRBV9 and TRBJ2-5, with 8 nucleotides matching TRBD2. The CDR3 loop spans 14 amino acids. Per the germline V gene, CDR1 is SGDLS and CDR2 is YYNGEE. For the CDR3, the DNA is TGTGCCAGCAGTAAGCGGGGGTTACAAGAGATCCAGTACTTC. Its protein product is CASSKRGLQEIQYF.

The chain combines TRBV7-2 with TRBJ2-3; 8 bases match TRBD1. V lost 4 bases, J lost 4 bases, and 7 bases stayed unmatched. This CDR3 comprises 15 residues. Germline assignment: CDR1 SGHTA and CDR2 FQGNSA. CDR3: CASSSARTGSDTQYF. In DNA, the CDR3 is TGTGCCAGCAGCTCCGCCCGGACAGGGTCAGATACGCAGTATTTT.

The J gene is TRBJ1-5, the V gene TRBV18, with D unclear. CDR1 is KGHSH and CDR2 is LQKENI in the germline V gene. The V end was cut by 8 bases, the J end by 6 bases, with 14 bases between. The CDR3 extends over 13 amino acids. The CDR3 here is CASAFGVAQPQHF. The CDR3 bases are TGTGCCAGCGCCTTCGGGGTTGCTCAGCCCCAGCATTTT. The whole variable domain, filled in from reference TRBV18 and TRBJ1-5, reads NAGVMQNPRHLVRRRGQEARLRCSPMKGHSHVYWYRQLPEEGLKFMVYLQKENIIDESGMPKERFSAEFPKEGPSILRIQQVVRGDSAAYFCASAFGVAQPQHFGDGTRLSIL.

J is TRBJ1-3 and V is TRBV10-3, with D uncertain. The CDR3 consists of 16 residues. Germline V CDR1 and CDR2: ENHRY, SYGVKD. V lost 10 bases and J 1 base, leaving 20 bases between the germline ends. The DNA of the CDR3 is TGTGCCAGCAGCCCACTCGACGGAGGATCTGGAAACACCATATATTTT. Amino acid sequence: CASSPLDGGSGNTIYF.

J is TRBJ1-5 and V is TRBV19; weak D call: TRBD1 (6 bases). This CDR3 is 16 amino acids long. Trimming removed 3 bases at V and 2 bases at J, with 14 bases between. Germline CDR1 reads LNHDA; CDR2 reads SQIVND (reference sequence). The CDR3 is CASSIQTGWGNQPQHF. The DNA for the CDR3 is TGTGCCAGTAGTATCCAGACAGGCTGGGGCAATCAGCCCCAGCATTTT.

The chain couples TRBV4-1 to TRBJ2-7; TRBD2 might be the D (6 bases). The CDR3 is 13 amino acids. The germline V and J ends were trimmed by 0 bases and 8 bases, with 11 bases remaining between them. Germline V gene data show CDR1 as MGHRA and CDR2 as YSYEKL. The CDR3 reads CASSQDRRGKQYF. The DNA of the CDR3 is TGCGCCAGCAGCCAAGACCGGAGGGGTAAGCAGTACTTC.

This clone has a single count. The J gene is TRBJ1-2, the V gene TRBV7-2, with 7 nucleotides matching TRBD1. The ends lost 4 bases at V and 0 bases at J; junction bases unmatched: 5. Germline CDR1 is SGHTA and CDR2 is FQGNSA. This CDR3 is 15 amino acids long. CDR3 coding DNA: TGTGCCAGCAGCTCCCAGGGGGAAACTAACTATGGCTACACCTTC. This translates into CASSSQGETNYGYTF.

CDR3 nucleotide sequence: TGCGCCAGCAGCCAACACGCCGGGACAGTCTCCTACGAGCAGTACTTC. Its translation is CASSQHAGTVSYEQYF. The chain uses TRBV4-3 and TRBJ2-7; 7 bases agree with TRBD1. Germline V CDR1 and CDR2: LGHNA, YSLEER. The CDR3 totals 16 residues. Trimming took 2 bases from V and 0 from J; bases not matched to a gene: 7.

CDR3 amino acids: CASSSQAKGAEAFF. CDR3 coding DNA: TGTGCCAGCAGTTCACAGGCGAAGGGGGCTGAAGCTTTCTTT. This chain uses TRBV27 with TRBJ1-1; maybe TRBD1 (6 bases). In germline, CDR1 is MNHEY, CDR2 SMNVEV (reference sequence). Trimming cost V 4 bases and J 6 bases, with 15 bases left between them. The CDR3 extends over 14 amino acids.